The T cell receptor (beta chain) under discussion was sequenced for a study of response to subunit inactivated influenza vaccine. CDR3 size: 12 residues. V lost 6 bases to trimming and J lost 10 bases, with 10 bases between them. TCRdb re-analysed the RT-PCR reads in MiXCR, keeping a single row per CDR3 protein. The data contain hundreds of thousands of distinct CDR3 sequences, approximately 10% of them singletons. This same sample was also taken into another study, of T cells expressing NK-cell markers. As reported in that work: With UMIs, 5'RACE template switching was used to make TCR beta cDNA. It was from sorted CD3+CD56+NKG2C+, CD3+CD56+NKG2C- and CD3+CD56-NKG2C+ T cells that TCR beta repertoires came. Most of the eight sequenced donors tested HCMV-seropositive; one tested seronegative.

This sequence originates from a man aged 50-59 years who received an inactivated influenza vaccine. Sequenced here: PBMCs from blood, sampled on the day of vaccination. The genes are TRBV12-3 or TRBV12-4 and TRBJ1-6, with D unresolved. CDR3 sequence (DNA): TGTGCCAGCAGCCGATGGACCTCACCCCTCCACTTT. It translates to CASSRWTSPLHF.